The clone carrying this T cell receptor (beta chain) was counted only a few times. Its antigen is still unknown. The data belong to a study of early T cells in non-severe SARS-CoV-2 infection. The overall study: Alpha and beta chains were unpaired, from unsorted whole-blood bulk RNA.

Each single cDNA molecule received a unique molecular identifier. TCRdb re-called the 5' RACE reads with MiXCR, one entry per CDR3 protein. The sample records tens of thousands of distinct CDR3 sequences, roughly 5.7% being singletons. The CDR3 runs 16 residues. V was clipped by 0 bases and J by 4 bases; unmatched bases: 5. Looked up from germline, CDR1 is MNHEY and CDR2 is SVGAGI. Findings and limits, study-wide: Comparison of clonotypes with VDJdb favored anti-spike CD8 responses while missing private and CD4 specificities.

The material sequenced was whole blood. The chain uses TRBV6-5 and TRBJ2-1; TRBD2 agrees at 8 bases. This sequence originates from an adult who was a healthcare worker with PCR-confirmed SARS-CoV-2 infection or an uninfected control (not recorded which). The CDR3 DNA follows: TGTGCCAGCAGTTACTCGACTAGCGATTATTACAATGAGCAGTTCTTC. It is translated as CASSYSTSDYYNEQFF.